The 17 T cell receptor beta chains below were found in one sample sequenced in a study of T cell repertoires in cytomegalovirus infection. TCRdb recomputed calls from the reads with MiXCR, one row per CDR3 protein. In the table there are hundreds of thousands of distinct CDR3 sequences, 20% to 25% of which are singletons. Sequenced: CD8+ T cells from PBMCs. The receptor set was obtained from a human donor in good health (CMV status not recorded). Some clones in this sample may be carry-over from other donors' samples.

The rearrangement uses TRBV6-1 and TRBJ1-1, with D unclear. CDR1 MNHNS and CDR2 SASEGT come from the germline V gene. The V gene lost 8 bases and the J gene lost 0 bases, with 13 bases spanning the gap. This CDR3 is 14 amino acids long. The DNA of the CDR3 is TGTGCCAGCGGCGGAGAATTCATGAACACTGAAGCTTTCTTT. Protein sequence: CASGGEFMNTEAFF.

This clonotype showed up just a few times. The rearrangement uses TRBV28 and TRBJ2-1; possible D gene TRBD1, 6 bases. Germline V CDR1 and CDR2: MDHEN, SYDVKM. Trimming took 6 bases from V and 10 from J, leaving 16 bases between them. There are 13 residues in the CDR3. The CDR3 bases are TGTGCCAGCAGCCGACCGGGACACTGGGAGCAGTTCTTC. Its translation is CASSRPGHWEQFF.

The gene calls are TRBV7-9 and TRBJ1-1, with D possibly matching TRBD1 (6 bases). Germline V gives CDR1 SEHNR, CDR2 FQNEAQ (reference sequence). Trimming left V 5 bases short and J 3 bases short, with 10 bases between. CDR3 size: 13 residues. CDR3 region: CASSPQGYTEAFF. The CDR3 region has the DNA TGTGCCAGCAGCCCACAGGGATACACTGAAGCTTTCTTT. Complete variable domain (other parts from reference TRBV7-9 and TRBJ1-1): DTGVSQNPRHKITKRGQNVTFRCDPISEHNRLYWYRQTLGQGPEFLTYFQNEAQLEKSRLLSDRFSAERPKGSFSTLEIQRTEQGDSAMYLCASSPQGYTEAFFGQGTRLTVV.

This clonotype was counted at least ten times. J is TRBJ1-1 and V is TRBV7-2; TRBD1 matches at 12 bases. The CDR3 extends over 17 amino acids. Germline-derived CDR1 and CDR2 are SGHTA and FQGNSA. J was trimmed by 9 bases and V by 2 bases; bases with no gene match: 13. In DNA, the CDR3 is TGTGCCAGCAGCTTAAGGGGGGTGTGGGGGACAGGGGGCAAAGCTTTCTTT. It yields the protein CASSLRGVWGTGGKAFF. The full variable domain, its missing parts supplied by reference TRBV7-2 and TRBJ1-1, is GAGVSQSPSNKVTEKGKDVELRCDPISGHTALYWYRQSLGQGLEFLIYFQGNSAPDKSGLPSDRFSAERTGGSVSTLTIQRTQQEDSAVYLCASSLRGVWGTGGKAFFGQGTRLTVV.

The chain joins TRBV4-1 to TRBJ2-7; unclear D gene. Per the germline V gene, CDR1 is MGHRA and CDR2 is YSYEKL. This CDR3 comprises 13 residues. CDR3 in amino acids: CASPRAGFKEQYV. As DNA, the CDR3 is TGTGCCAGCCCCCGGGCCGGGTTTAAGGAGCAGTACGTC.

V usage is TRBV2 and J usage is TRBJ2-7; perhaps TRBD1 as D (5 bases). CDR1 SNHLY and CDR2 FYNNEI come from the germline V gene. The CDR3 is 15 amino acids. Trimming left V 1 base short and J 0 bases short, with 10 bases between. The CDR3: CASSEGQQSSYEQYF. DNA of the CDR3: TGTGCCAGCAGTGAAGGACAGCAGAGCTCCTACGAGCAGTACTTC.

The chain carries TRBV6-2 or TRBV6-3 and TRBJ1-1, with 10 bases matching TRBD1. Germline values: CDR1 MNHEY, CDR2 SVGEGT. The V segment lost 0 bases and the J segment 4 bases; nucleotides outside the gene matches: 11. This CDR3 spans 18 amino acids. In DNA, the CDR3 is TGTGCCAGCAGTTACTCGATGGGGACAGGGGTTAACGGCACTGAAGCTTTCTTT. It specifies CASSYSMGTGVNGTEAFF.

This clonotype was seen more than once but under ten times. J is TRBJ1-1 and V is TRBV20-1; D not certain. Germline assignment: CDR1 DFQATT and CDR2 SNEGSKA (reference sequence). Trimming cost V 2 bases and J 1 base, with 11 bases left between them. CDR3 length: 14 amino acids. The CDR3 spells CSARTVKENTEAFF. CDR3 nucleotides: TGCAGTGCTAGAACGGTAAAGGAGAACACTGAAGCTTTCTTT.

Notes on this clonotype: Germline and junction disagree at one end, which may indicate a read error. V is TRBV7-6 and J is TRBJ2-2; D may match TRBD1 or TRBD2 (5 bases each). CDR1 and CDR2 (germline): SGHVS, FNYEAQ. CDR3 length: 14 amino acids. CDR3 sequence (DNA): TGTGCCAGCAGCTATACAGTGGGCGACGGGGACCTGTTTTTT. Translation gives CASSYTVGDGDLFF.

To note about this clonotype: At one of its ends the junction is not consistent with the germline gene, which may arise from a read error. The chain combines TRBV4-2 with TRBJ1-2; D remains ambiguous. Germline CDR1 LGHNA, CDR2 YNFKEQ. This CDR3 region has 11 residues. The CDR3, as DNA: TGTGCCAGCAGCCAAGGAAACGGCTACGCCTTC. It encodes CASSQGNGYAF.

The chain has TRBV29-1 and TRBJ2-7, with D possibly being TRBD1 (5 bases). This CDR3 spans 13 amino acids. Germline loops: CDR1 SQVTM, CDR2 ANQGSEA. Deletions cut 5 bases from V and 1 base from J, with 12 bases between. CDR3 residues: CSVIGAASYEQYF. As DNA, the CDR3 is TGCAGCGTTATAGGGGCGGCTTCCTACGAGCAGTACTTC.

This clonotype has just a few counts. This clone may be a read error of a much larger clone one base away. The rearrangement joins TRBV6-6 to TRBJ2-3, with 9 bases aligning to TRBD1. From germline, CDR1 is MNHNY and CDR2 SVGAGI (reference sequence). The CDR3 contains 14 residues. V trimming: 2 bases; J trimming: 3 bases; junction bases outside the gene matches: 0. The CDR3 sequence: CASSYGTGTDTQYF. In DNA, the CDR3 is TGTGCCAGCAGTTACGGGACAGGGACAGATACGCAGTATTTT.

The chain uses TRBV28 and TRBJ1-1; D remains unclear. Germline V lookup: CDR1 MDHEN, CDR2 SYDVKM. The V gene lost 10 bases and the J gene lost 3 bases, with 18 bases spanning the gap. The CDR3 totals 14 residues. The CDR3 sequence: CATSGLTRDTEAFF. CDR3 DNA: TGTGCCACCTCAGGTTTGACCCGAGACACTGAAGCTTTCTTT.

There are a few counts of this clonotype. The chain employs TRBV2 and TRBJ1-3; the D is unclear. The V end was cut by 4 bases, the J end by 4 bases, with 17 bases between. From germline, CDR1 is SNHLY and CDR2 FYNNEI. The CDR3 loop spans 16 amino acids. The CDR3 DNA sequence: TGTGCCAGCAGTGGGCGGGCTTCAAGGCAAGGAAACACCATATATTTT. Its protein product is CASSGRASRQGNTIYF.

The rearrangement links TRBV10-3 to TRBJ2-4; D call uncertain. Germline loops: CDR1 ENHRY, CDR2 SYGVKD. The CDR3 loop spans 16 amino acids. Trimming removed 0 bases at V and 0 bases at J, with 9 bases between. The CDR3 sequence: CAISESMVIAKNIQYF. As DNA, the CDR3 is TGTGCCATCAGTGAGTCGATGGTCATAGCCAAAAACATTCAGTACTTC.

This clonotype was detected many times. The genes are TRBV7-8 and TRBJ2-7; possibly TRBD1 for D (6 bases). V lost 6 bases, J lost 3 bases, and 21 bases lay in between. Germline CDR1 reads SGHVS; CDR2 reads FQNEAQ. The CDR3 extends over 16 amino acids. The CDR3 nucleotides are TGTGCCAGCAGAAGACGTTCCGGGACATTAAGCTACGAGCAGTACTTC. Translating it yields CASRRRSGTLSYEQYF.

This clonotype has more than one count but fewer than ten. The rearrangement uses TRBV27 and TRBJ1-1; D possibly corresponds to TRBD1 (5 bases). Germline assignment: CDR1 MNHEY and CDR2 SMNVEV (reference sequence). The CDR3 is made up of 14 amino acids. Between the trimmed V and J ends, which lost 3 bases and 3 bases, there was a span of 11 bases. CDR3 DNA: TGTGCCAGCAGTTTTATAGGGGATTACACTGAAGCTTTCTTT. It encodes CASSFIGDYTEAFF.